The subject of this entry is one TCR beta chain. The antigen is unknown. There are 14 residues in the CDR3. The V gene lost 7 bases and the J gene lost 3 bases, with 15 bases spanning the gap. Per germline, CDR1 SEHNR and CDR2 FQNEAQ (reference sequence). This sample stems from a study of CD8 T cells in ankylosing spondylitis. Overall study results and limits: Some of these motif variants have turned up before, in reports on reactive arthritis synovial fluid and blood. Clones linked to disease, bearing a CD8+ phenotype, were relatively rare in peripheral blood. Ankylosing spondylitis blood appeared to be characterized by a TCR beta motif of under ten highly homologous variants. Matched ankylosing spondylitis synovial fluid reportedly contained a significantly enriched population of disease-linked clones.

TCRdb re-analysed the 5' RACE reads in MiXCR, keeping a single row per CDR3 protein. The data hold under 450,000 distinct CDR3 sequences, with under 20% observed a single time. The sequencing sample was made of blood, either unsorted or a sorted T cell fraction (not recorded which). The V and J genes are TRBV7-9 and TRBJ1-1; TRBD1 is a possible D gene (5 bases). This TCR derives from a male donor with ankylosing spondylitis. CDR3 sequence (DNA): TGTGCCAGCAACCGGGGCGGGGGGGACACTGAAGCTTTCTTT. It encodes CASNRGGGDTEAFF.